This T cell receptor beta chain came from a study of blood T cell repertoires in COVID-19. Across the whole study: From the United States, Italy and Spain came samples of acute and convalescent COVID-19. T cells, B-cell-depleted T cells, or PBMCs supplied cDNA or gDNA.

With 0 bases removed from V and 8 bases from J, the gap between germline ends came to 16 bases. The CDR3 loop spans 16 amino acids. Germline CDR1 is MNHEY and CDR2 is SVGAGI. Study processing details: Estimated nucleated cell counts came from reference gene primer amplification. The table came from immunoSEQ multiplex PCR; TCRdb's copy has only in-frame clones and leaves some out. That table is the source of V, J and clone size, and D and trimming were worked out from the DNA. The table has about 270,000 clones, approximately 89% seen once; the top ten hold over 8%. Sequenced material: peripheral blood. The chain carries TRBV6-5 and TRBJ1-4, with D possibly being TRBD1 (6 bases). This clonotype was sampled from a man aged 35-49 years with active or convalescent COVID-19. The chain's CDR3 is CASSYSQGIRVEKLFF. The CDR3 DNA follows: TGTGCCAGCAGTTACTCCCAGGGGATCAGGGTGGAAAAACTGTTTTTT.